This T cell receptor (beta chain) was retrieved from a study of OX40 agonist ivuxolimab in advanced cancers. The CDR3 is 13 residues long. The V gene lost 2 bases and the J gene lost 9 bases, with 11 bases spanning the gap. CDR1 MDHEN and CDR2 SYDVKM come from the germline V gene. This clone was seen a single time. Profiling relied on immunoSEQ multiplex PCR, and the TCRdb table lists in-frame clones only, not all of them. The data show roughly 70,000 clones, about 85% seen once. The TCR originated in an adult with an advanced solid tumor such as melanoma, head and neck, liver or kidney cancer. The chain couples TRBV28 to TRBJ2-1; D possibly corresponds to TRBD2 (7 bases). The sample in question was CD4+ or CD8+ T cells sorted from blood, obtained in a trial of the OX40 agonist ivuxolimab. The CDR3 region has the DNA TGTGCCAGCAGTTTAAGAGGGGGGGGTGAGCAGTTCTTC. As protein: CASSLRGGGEQFF.